This T cell receptor (beta chain) appears in the sequencing data of a study of a mutant IDH1 vaccine in newly diagnosed glioma. The assay was immunoSEQ multiplex PCR, and TCRdb's table has in-frame clones only and misses some. The profile shows 55,000 or so clones, 91% of them singletons. The CDR3 consists of 15 residues. Per germline, CDR1 SGHVS and CDR2 FNYEAQ. The ends lost 4 bases at V and 4 bases at J; junction bases unmatched: 7. Time point given: week 11, during vaccination. Vaccinated patients received 300 ug of mutant IDH1 20-mer peptide per dose, with topical imiquimod. With regard to this clone: Its antigen is unknown.

The sample consisted of PBMCs, taken from a glioma patient whose treatment included an IDH1 peptide vaccine. This receptor was taken from a man aged 50-60 years with glioma. The gene calls are TRBV7-6 and TRBJ1-3; 7 bases fit TRBD1. CDR3 sequence (DNA): TGTGCCAGCAGCTACACAGGGGAACGGGGAAACACCATATATTTT. Protein product: CASSYTGERGNTIYF.